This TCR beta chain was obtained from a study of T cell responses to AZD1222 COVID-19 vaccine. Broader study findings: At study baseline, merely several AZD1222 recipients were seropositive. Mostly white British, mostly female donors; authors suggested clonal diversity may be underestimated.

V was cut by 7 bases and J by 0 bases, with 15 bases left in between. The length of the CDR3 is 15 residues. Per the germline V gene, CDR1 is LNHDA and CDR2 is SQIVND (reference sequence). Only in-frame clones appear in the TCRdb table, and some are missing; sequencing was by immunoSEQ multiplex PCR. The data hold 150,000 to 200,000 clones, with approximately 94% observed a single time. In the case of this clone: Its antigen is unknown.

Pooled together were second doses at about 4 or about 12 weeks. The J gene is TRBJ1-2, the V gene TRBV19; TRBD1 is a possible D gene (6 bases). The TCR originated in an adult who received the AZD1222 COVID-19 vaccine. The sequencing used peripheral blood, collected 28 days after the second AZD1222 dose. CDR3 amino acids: CASNERTASNYGYTF. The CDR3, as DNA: TGTGCCAGTAACGAACGGACAGCCTCTAACTATGGCTACACCTTC.